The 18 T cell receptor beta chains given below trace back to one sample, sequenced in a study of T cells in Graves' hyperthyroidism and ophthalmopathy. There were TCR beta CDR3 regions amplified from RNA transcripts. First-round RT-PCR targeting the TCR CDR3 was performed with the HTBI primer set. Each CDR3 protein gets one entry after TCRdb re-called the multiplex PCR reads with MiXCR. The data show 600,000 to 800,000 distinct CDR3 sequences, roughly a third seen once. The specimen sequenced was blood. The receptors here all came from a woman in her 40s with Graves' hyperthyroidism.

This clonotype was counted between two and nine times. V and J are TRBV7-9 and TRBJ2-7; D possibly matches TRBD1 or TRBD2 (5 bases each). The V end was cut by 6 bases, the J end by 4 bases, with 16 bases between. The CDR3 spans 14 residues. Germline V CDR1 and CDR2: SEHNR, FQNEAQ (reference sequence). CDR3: CASSPWEWGYEQYF. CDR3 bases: TGTGCCAGCAGTCCTTGGGAGTGGGGGTACGAGCAGTACTTC.

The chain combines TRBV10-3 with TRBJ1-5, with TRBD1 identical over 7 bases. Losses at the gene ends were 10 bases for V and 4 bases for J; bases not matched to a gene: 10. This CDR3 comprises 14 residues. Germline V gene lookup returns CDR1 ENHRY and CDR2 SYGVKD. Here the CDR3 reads CASARGVGNQPQHF. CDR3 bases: TGTGCCAGCGCCAGGGGGGTGGGTAATCAGCCCCAGCATTTT.

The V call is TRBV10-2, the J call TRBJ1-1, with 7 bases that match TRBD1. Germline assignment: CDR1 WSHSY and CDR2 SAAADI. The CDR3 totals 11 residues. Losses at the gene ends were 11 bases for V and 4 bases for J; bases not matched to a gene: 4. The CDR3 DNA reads TGCGCCGACAGGGTAGGCACTGAAGCTTTCTTT. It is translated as CADRVGTEAFF.

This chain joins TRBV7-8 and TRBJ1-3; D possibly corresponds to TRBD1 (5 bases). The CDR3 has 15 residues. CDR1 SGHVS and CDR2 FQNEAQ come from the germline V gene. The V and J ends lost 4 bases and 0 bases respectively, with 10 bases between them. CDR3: CASSSPGRSGNTIYF. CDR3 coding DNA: TGTGCCAGCAGCTCCCCGGGACGCTCTGGAAACACCATATATTTT.

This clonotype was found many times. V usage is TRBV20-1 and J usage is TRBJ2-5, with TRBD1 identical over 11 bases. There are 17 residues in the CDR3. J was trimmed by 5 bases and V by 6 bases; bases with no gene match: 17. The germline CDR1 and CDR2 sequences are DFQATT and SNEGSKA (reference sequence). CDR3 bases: TGCAGTGCCGACAATGCGTCGGGACAGGGGGTAGGGGAGACCCAGTACTTC. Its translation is CSADNASGQGVGETQYF.

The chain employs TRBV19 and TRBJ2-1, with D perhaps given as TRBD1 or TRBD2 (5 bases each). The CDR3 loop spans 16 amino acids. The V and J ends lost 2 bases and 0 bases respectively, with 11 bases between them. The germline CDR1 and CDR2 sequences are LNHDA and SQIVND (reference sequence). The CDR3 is CASSISGASSYNEQFF. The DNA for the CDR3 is TGTGCCAGTAGTATATCCGGGGCTAGCTCCTACAATGAGCAGTTCTTC.

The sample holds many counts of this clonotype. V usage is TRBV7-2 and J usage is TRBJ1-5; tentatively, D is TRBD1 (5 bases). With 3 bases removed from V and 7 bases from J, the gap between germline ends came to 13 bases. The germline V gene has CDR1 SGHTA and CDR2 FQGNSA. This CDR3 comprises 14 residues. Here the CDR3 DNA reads TGTGCCAGCAGCTTGCGACAGACCAGCCAGCCCCAGCATTTT. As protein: CASSLRQTSQPQHF.

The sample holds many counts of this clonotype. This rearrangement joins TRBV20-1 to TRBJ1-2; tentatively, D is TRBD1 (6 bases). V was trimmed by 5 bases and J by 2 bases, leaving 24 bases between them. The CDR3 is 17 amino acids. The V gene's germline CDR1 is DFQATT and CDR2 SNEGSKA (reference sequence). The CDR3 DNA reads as TGCAGTGCTGACCCCCAAGCGGATCGGGGGGCCAACTATGGCTACACCTTC. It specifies CSADPQADRGANYGYTF.

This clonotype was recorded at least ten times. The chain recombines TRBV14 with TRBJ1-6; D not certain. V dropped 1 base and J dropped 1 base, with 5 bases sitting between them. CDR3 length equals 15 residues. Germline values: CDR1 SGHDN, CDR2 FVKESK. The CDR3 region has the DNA TGTGCCAGCAGCCAAGGGCAGTCCTATAATTCACCCCTCCACTTT. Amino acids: CASSQGQSYNSPLHF. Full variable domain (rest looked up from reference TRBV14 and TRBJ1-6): EAGVTQFPSHSVIEKGQTVTLRCDPISGHDNLYWYRRVMGKEIKFLLHFVKESKQDESGMPNNRFLAERTGGTYSTLKVQPAELEDSGVYFCASSQGQSYNSPLHFGNGTRLTVT.

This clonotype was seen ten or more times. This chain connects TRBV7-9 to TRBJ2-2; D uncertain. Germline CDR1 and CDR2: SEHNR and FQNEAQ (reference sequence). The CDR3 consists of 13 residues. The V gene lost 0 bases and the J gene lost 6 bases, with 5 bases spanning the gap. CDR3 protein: CASSLAYPGELFF. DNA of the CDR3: TGTGCCAGCAGCTTAGCGTACCCCGGGGAGCTGTTTTTT.

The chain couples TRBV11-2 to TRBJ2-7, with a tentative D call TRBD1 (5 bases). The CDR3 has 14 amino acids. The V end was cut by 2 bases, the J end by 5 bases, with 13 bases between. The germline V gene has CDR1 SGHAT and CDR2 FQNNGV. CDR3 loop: CASSLSTGPHEQYF. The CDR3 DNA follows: TGTGCCAGCAGCTTATCAACAGGACCCCACGAGCAGTACTTC.

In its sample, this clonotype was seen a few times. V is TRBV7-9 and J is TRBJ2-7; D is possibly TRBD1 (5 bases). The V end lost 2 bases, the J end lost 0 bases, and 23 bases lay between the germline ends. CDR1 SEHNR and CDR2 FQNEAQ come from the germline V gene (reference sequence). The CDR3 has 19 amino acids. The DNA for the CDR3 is TGTGCCAGCAGCTTAAGGTCGGGCCGGTGGACAAAACACTCCTACGAGCAGTACTTC. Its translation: CASSLRSGRWTKHSYEQYF. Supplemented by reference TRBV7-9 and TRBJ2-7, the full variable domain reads DTGVSQNPRHKITKRGQNVTFRCDPISEHNRLYWYRQTLGQGPEFLTYFQNEAQLEKSRLLSDRFSAERPKGSFSTLEIQRTEQGDSAMYLCASSLRSGRWTKHSYEQYFGPGTRLTVT.

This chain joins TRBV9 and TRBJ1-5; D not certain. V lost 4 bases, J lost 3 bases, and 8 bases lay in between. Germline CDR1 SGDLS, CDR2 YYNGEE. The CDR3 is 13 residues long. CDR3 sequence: CASSLTPNQPQHF. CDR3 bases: TGTGCCAGCAGCCTTACCCCCAATCAGCCCCAGCATTTT.

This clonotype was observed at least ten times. The CDR3 bases are TGTGCCATAACCGACACGACGGGTCAGCCCCAGCATTTT. Protein product: CAITDTTGQPQHF. V gene TRBV19 combines with J gene TRBJ1-5; no definite D call. CDR1 is LNHDA and CDR2 is SQIVND in the germline V gene (reference sequence). V was trimmed by 10 bases and J by 6 bases, leaving 16 bases between them. There are 13 residues in the CDR3. Combining the CDR3 with reference TRBV19 and TRBJ1-5 gives the whole variable domain DGGITQSPKYLFRKEGQNVTLSCEQNLNHDAMYWYRQDPGQGLRLIYYSQIVNDFQKGDIAEGYSVSREKKESFPLTVTSAQKNPTAFYLCAITDTTGQPQHFGDGTRLSIL.

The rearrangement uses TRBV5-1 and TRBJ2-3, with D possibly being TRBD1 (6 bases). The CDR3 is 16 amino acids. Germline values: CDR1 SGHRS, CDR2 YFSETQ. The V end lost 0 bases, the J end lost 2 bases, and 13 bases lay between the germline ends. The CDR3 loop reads CASSLGWDTLTDTQYF. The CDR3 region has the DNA TGCGCCAGCAGCTTGGGTTGGGACACCCTCACAGATACGCAGTATTTT.

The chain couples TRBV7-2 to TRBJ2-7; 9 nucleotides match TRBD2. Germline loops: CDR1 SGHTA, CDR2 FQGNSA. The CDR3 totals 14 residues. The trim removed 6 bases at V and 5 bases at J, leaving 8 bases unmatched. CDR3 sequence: CASSYAGGPHEQYF. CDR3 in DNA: TGTGCCAGCAGTTACGCGGGAGGGCCCCACGAGCAGTACTTC.

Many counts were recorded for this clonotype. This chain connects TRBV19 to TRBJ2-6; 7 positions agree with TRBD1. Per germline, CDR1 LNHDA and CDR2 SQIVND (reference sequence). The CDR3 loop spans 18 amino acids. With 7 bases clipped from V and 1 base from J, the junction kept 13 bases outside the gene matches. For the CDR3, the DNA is TGTGCCAGTACCGATAGGGTACAGGGGCTATCTGGGGCCAACGTCCTGACTTTC. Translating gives CASTDRVQGLSGANVLTF.

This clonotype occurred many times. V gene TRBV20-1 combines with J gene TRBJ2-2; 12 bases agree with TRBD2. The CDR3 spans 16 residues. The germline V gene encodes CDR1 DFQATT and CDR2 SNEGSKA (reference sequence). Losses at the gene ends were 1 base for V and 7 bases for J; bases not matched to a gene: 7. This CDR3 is CSARGTGTSGYGELFF. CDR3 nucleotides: TGCAGTGCTAGAGGCACCGGGACTAGCGGGTACGGGGAGCTGTTTTTT.